These T cell receptor beta chains were read from a single sample in a study of siplizumab effects on memory and regulatory T cells. Some clones are missing from TCRdb's copy, which holds only in-frame ones; the method was immunoSEQ multiplex PCR. This table has approximately 94,000 clones, more than 85% appearing once. Sequencing input: CD8+ T cells sorted from blood. Receptor source: a human donor in good health. The CDR3 runs from the conserved cysteine through the conserved F or W. D genes are given only for firm matches. Only some rows state a clone size, as once, few, many or a class for expanded clones.

TRBJ1-1 | TRBV19 | . | TRBD1 | TGTGCCAGTAAAACGACGACAGGGGCAAACACTGAAGCTTTCTTT | CASKTTTGANTEAFF
TRBJ2-5 | TRBV5-4 | . | TRBD2 | TGTGCCAGCAGCAGGAAGGGACTAGGTCAAGAGACCCAGTACTTC | CASSRKGLGQETQYF
TRBJ1-1 | TRBV7-3 | . | TRBD1 | TGTGCCAGCAGCAGAACAGGGGGACCTGAAGCTTTCTTT | CASSRTGGPEAFF
TRBJ2-5 | TRBV9 | . | . | TGTGCCAGCAGCCCCTCCCCCGGACCCGGGACAGAGACCCAGTACTTC | CASSPSPGPGTETQYF
TRBJ2-1 | TRBV9 | . | . | TGTGCCAGCAGCCCACAGGGAAACAATGAGCAGTTCTTC | CASSPQGNNEQFF
TRBJ2-5 | TRBV29-1 | . | . | TGCAGCGTCCCGGGGTCCTCGCAAGAGACCCAGTACTTC | CSVPGSSQETQYF
TRBJ2-6 | TRBV7-6 | . | . | TGTGCCAGCAGCTCCTCTGGGGCCAACGTCCTGACTTTC | CASSSSGANVLTF
TRBJ1-1 | TRBV18 | . | . | TGTGCCAGCTCACCGACCCCCAAAGGCGCTGAAGCTTTCTTT | CASSPTPKGAEAFF
TRBJ2-1 | TRBV27 | . | . | TGTGCCAGCAGTTTATCGATAACGCCCTCGAGCTCCTACAATGAGCAGTTCTTC | CASSLSITPSSSYNEQFF
TRBJ2-7 | TRBV6-5 | . | . | TGTGCCAGCAGTTACTCGAAGATTTACGAGCAGTACTTC | CASSYSKIYEQYF
TRBJ2-3 | TRBV6-4 | . | . | TGTGCCAGCAGTGACAAGGTTTTCGATACGCAGTATTTT | CASSDKVFDTQYF
TRBJ1-3 | TRBV11-2 | . | . | TGTGCCAGCAGCTTAGCGGCTAAGGCAGGTCGCGGAAACACCATATATTTT | CASSLAAKAGRGNTIYF
TRBJ1-1 | TRBV29-1 | . | . | TGCAGCGTTGAAGACCCCGGATCGGGCACTGAAGCTTTCTTT | CSVEDPGSGTEAFF
TRBJ1-5 | TRBV25-1 | . | . | TGTGCCAGCAGTGAAGTGGCAGGGGGCAATCAGCCCCAGCATTTT | CASSEVAGGNQPQHF
TRBJ2-1 | TRBV27 | . | . | TGTGCCAGCAGTAACGGGGGCCAGAACAATGAGCAGTTCTTC | CASSNGGQNNEQFF
TRBJ1-6 | TRBV9 | . | TRBD1 | TGTGCCAGCAGCGGACAGGGCGATAATTCACCCCTCCACTTT | CASSGQGDNSPLHF
TRBJ1-1 | TRBV6-5 | . | . | TGTGCCAGCAGTTACTCAGCTCAGACAGAAGCTTTCTTT | CASSYSAQTEAFF
TRBJ2-5 | TRBV27 | . | TRBD1 | TGTGCCAGCAGTCGCCGGGACAGGGGGCGGGTTGAGACCCAGTACTTC | CASSRRDRGRVETQYF
TRBJ2-7 | TRBV2 | . | . | TGTGCCAGCCAGGGGAGCTCCTACGAGCAGTACTTC | CASQGSSYEQYF
TRBJ2-3 | TRBV11-2 | . | . | TGTGCCAGCAGCCCTAACCAAGGGGGGCTGAAAGATACGCAGTATTTT | CASSPNQGGLKDTQYF
TRBJ2-1 | TRBV15 | . | . | TGTGCCACCAGCAGCCCCGGGACCCAGCAGTTCTTC | CATSSPGTQQFF
TRBJ1-2 | TRBV4-1 | once | . | TGCGCCAGCAGCCGCGTGGGCTCCAACTATGGCTACACCTTC | CASSRVGSNYGYTF
TRBJ1-1 | TRBV10-2 | . | TRBD1 | TGCGCCAGCAGTGCGACAGGGGGGTACACTGAAGCTTTCTTT | CASSATGGYTEAFF
TRBJ1-1 | TRBV12-5 | . | . | TGTGCTAGTGCCAATCTAACGGGGCGAGGCACTGAAGCTTTCTTT | CASANLTGRGTEAFF
TRBJ1-1 | TRBV9 | . | . | TGTGCCAGCAGTCGTAGTGGGGATACTGAAGCTTTCTTT | CASSRSGDTEAFF
TRBJ1-6 | TRBV27 | . | . | TGTGCCAGCAGTTTGGCCGGGACGGAGTCGCCCCTCCACTTT | CASSLAGTESPLHF
TRBJ1-1 | TRBV11-3 | . | TRBD1 | TGTGCCAGCAGCTCCGGGACAGGGATCGCTGAAGCTTTCTTT | CASSSGTGIAEAFF
TRBJ2-7 | TRBV10-2 | . | . | TGCGCCAGCAGTGAGTACGAGCAGTACTTC | CASSEYEQYF
TRBJ2-5 | TRBV14 | . | TRBD2 | TGTGCCAGCAGCCAAGATCAACTAGCGGGGGGACAAGAGACCCAGTACTTC | CASSQDQLAGGQETQYF
TRBJ1-1 | TRBV30 | . | TRBD1 | TGTGCCTGGAGTTTAGGGGGCAGGACTGAAGCTTTCTTT | CAWSLGGRTEAFF
TRBJ2-7 | TRBV7-9 | few | TRBD1 | TGTGCCAGCAGCTCCGGGACAGGGCCCTACGAGCAGTACTTC | CASSSGTGPYEQYF
TRBJ2-1 | TRBV23-1 | . | TRBD2 | TGCGCCAGCAGCCACGGACTAGCGGGAAACAATGAGCAGTTCTTC | CASSHGLAGNNEQFF
TRBJ2-7 | TRBV4-2 | . | . | TGTGCCAGCAGCCAAGATTGGGAATGGAGTGGAGAGCAGTACTTC | CASSQDWEWSGEQYF
TRBJ2-1 | TRBV9 | . | . | TGTGCCAGCAGCGCATACGGGGCAGATACTAACAATGAGCAGTTCTTC | CASSAYGADTNNEQFF
TRBJ2-1 | TRBV27 | . | TRBD1 | TGTGCCAGCAGCGCGTGGGGACAGGTTTACAATGAGCAGTTCTTC | CASSAWGQVYNEQFF
TRBJ2-2 | TRBV13 | . | TRBD1 | TGTGCCAGCAGCCCCCCGGGACAGGGGGCGAACGGGGAGCTGTTTTTT | CASSPPGQGANGELFF
TRBJ1-1 | TRBV6-1 | . | . | TGTGCCAGCAGTGAAGGGAGGGAGGGCACTGAAGCTTTCTTT | CASSEGREGTEAFF
TRBJ2-7 | TRBV6-5 | . | . | TGTGCCAGCAGTTACTGGCGGACCGGGCTCTACGAGCAGTACTTC | CASSYWRTGLYEQYF
TRBJ2-1 | TRBV5-1 | once | . | TGCGCCAGCAGCTTGGGGTCTGGGGGGAATGAGCAGTTCTTC | CASSLGSGGNEQFF
TRBJ2-1 | TRBV13 | . | TRBD2 | TGTGCCAGCAGCTTAGCAGGACTAGGATACAATGAGCAGTTCTTC | CASSLAGLGYNEQFF
TRBJ2-5 | TRBV6-5 | . | TRBD1 | TGTGCCAGCAGTTACTCCCCGGACAGGCCCGGGGAGACCCAGTACTTC | CASSYSPDRPGETQYF
TRBJ2-5 | TRBV11-2 | medium-sized | TRBD1 | TGTGCCAGCAGCCCCCGGGACAGGGGTAAGACCCAGTACTTC | CASSPRDRGKTQYF
TRBJ1-4 | TRBV30 | . | . | TGTGCCTGGGGGGCGGGGACCTATGAAAAACTGTTTTTT | CAWGAGTYEKLFF
TRBJ1-2 | TRBV5-6 | . | . | TGTGCCAGCAGCTCCGACACAGAGTTGGCTAACTATGGCTACACCTTC | CASSSDTELANYGYTF
TRBJ2-3 | TRBV29-1 | . | . | TGCAGCGTTGACCGAGGGGCGGGGGATACGCAGTATTTT | CSVDRGAGDTQYF
TRBJ2-1 | TRBV27 | . | . | TGTGCCAGCGGTACCTACGGTCAAGATGAGCAGTTCTTC | CASGTYGQDEQFF
TRBJ1-5 | TRBV6-5 | . | . | TGTGCCAGCAGTTACGGACCGAATCAGCCCCAGCATTTT | CASSYGPNQPQHF
TRBJ2-1 | TRBV15 | . | . | TGTGCCACCAGCAGCCGACAGGCGGACGATGAGCAGTTCTTC | CATSSRQADDEQFF
TRBJ2-1 | TRBV2 | . | . | TGTGCCAGCATCGCCGGGAGCCGTGGGGATGAGCAGTTCTTC | CASIAGSRGDEQFF
TRBJ1-1 | TRBV7-8 | . | . | TGTGCCAGCAGCTTGACAGGAGCGAACACTGAAGCTTTCTTT | CASSLTGANTEAFF
TRBJ1-5 | TRBV18 | . | TRBD1 | TGTGCCAGCTCTCCGGACAGGGGGCTTAATCAGCCCCAGCATTTT | CASSPDRGLNQPQHF